This T cell receptor (beta chain) comes out of a study of response to subunit inactivated influenza vaccine. TCRdb re-called the RT-PCR reads with MiXCR, one entry per CDR3 protein. This sample has some 480,000 distinct CDR3 sequences; roughly 11% occur once, and the top ten carry 12%. A word on this clonotype: Antigen: not known. A much larger clone differs from this one at a single base, so this may be a read error.

CDR3 size: 14 residues. Germline CDR1 and CDR2: DFQATT and SNEGSKA (reference sequence). Whole-study findings and limits: Each seasonal influenza vaccination recruits few new T cells, the authors suggested.

This chain connects TRBV20-1 to TRBJ2-3, with D unclear. The TCR sequence derives from a middle-aged man who received an inactivated influenza vaccine. The sample here was PBMCs from blood, taken 45 days after vaccination. The CDR3 region has the DNA TGCAATGCTATTGGTCAAGCCGGCACAGATACGCAGTATTTT. As protein: CNAIGQAGTDTQYF.